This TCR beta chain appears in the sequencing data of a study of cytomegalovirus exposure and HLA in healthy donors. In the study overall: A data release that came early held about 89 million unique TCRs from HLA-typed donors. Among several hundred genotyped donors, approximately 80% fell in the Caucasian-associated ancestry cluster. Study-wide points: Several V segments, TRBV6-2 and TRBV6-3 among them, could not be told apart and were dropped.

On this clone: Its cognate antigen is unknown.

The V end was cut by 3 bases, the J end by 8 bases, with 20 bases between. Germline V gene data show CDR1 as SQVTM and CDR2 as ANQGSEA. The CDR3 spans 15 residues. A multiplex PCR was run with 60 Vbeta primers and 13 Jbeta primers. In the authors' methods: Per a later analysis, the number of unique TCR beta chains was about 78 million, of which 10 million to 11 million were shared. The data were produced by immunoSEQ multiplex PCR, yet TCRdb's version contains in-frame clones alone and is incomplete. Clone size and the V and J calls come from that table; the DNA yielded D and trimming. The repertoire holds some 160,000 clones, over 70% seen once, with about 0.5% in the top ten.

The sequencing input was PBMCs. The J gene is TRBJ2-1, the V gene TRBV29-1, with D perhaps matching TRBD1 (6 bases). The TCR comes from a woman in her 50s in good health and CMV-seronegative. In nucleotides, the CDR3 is TGCAGCGTTGAGCTGACAGGCTTAGGATCCGATGAGCAGTTCTTC. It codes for CSVELTGLGSDEQFF.